This is a list of T cell receptor beta chains from one sample in a study of blood T cell repertoires in COVID-19. Produced via immunoSEQ multiplex PCR; TCRdb's table is partial and in-frame only. The repertoire has 200,000 to 250,000 clones, 80% to 90% of them found once; the top ten carry under 4%. The sample was PBMCs or T cells enriched from blood (not recorded which). The receptors were sampled from a young woman in a cohort exposed to, infected with or recovered from COVID-19 (not recorded which). Both conserved end residues are trimmed from each CDR3. The listing skips clone size in some rows; elsewhere it reads once, few, many or a size class.

v_call | clone_size | cdr3_aa
TRBV19 | NA | ASSIDGLAGGTGELF
TRBV6-6 | once | ASSSGHEQF
TRBV7-6 | NA | ASSLKAGGSYEQY
TRBV18 | NA | ASSLTRTILAKNIQY
TRBV10-2 | NA | ASSESREGDQPQH
TRBV9 | once | ASSGGGSTDTQY
TRBV5-6 | NA | ASSSIGQGVNTIY
TRBV6-4 | few | ASSADRGTDTQY
TRBV7-8 | once | ASSSPGQGAGELF
TRBV5-4 | once | ASSADREADTQY
TRBV10-2 | NA | ASSDAGFGYGYT
TRBV11-2 | once | ASSGTRGAPRNIQY
TRBV4-2 | once | ASSQRSPPGKKDSPLH
TRBV27 | NA | ASSLSPHGALPNYGYT
TRBV3-1/TRBV3-2 | NA | ASSQDTGDPYGYT
TRBV24-1 | NA | ATSGRGGARPNTGELF
TRBV4-1 | NA | ASSQDSGRATWNIQY
TRBV24-1 | NA | ATSDGQGVTETQY
TRBV5-6 | NA | ASSFGQGRTDTQY
TRBV27 | NA | ASSEVHTDTQY
TRBV5-1 | NA | ASGQGNTGELF
TRBV18 | NA | ASSPTLAGGQDNEQF
TRBV3-1/TRBV3-2 | NA | ASSQGLAGVETQY
TRBV3-1/TRBV3-2 | NA | ASSPRTGTPDTQY
TRBV5-8 | NA | ASSLRQNSPLH
TRBV2 | NA | ASSEGTFGEKLF
TRBV4-2 | NA | ASSQRPTGVGSPLH
TRBV19 | NA | ASSIEPHAGGELF
TRBV6-5 | few | ASLVQGNEQF
TRBV3-1/TRBV3-2 | NA | ASSQPTGTDSNYGYT
TRBV6-1 | NA | ASSEAPGTGEDEQY
TRBV24-1 | NA | ATSDRTVNTGELF
TRBV28 | NA | ASSTGFLSYEQY
TRBV5-1 | NA | ASSFQGAPEQY
TRBV11-2 | NA | AINTLRGKGTEAF
TRBV27 | NA | ASSLGTSGQETQY
TRBV6-5 | NA | ASSSSGNTEAF
TRBV2 | NA | ASSEVGDNSPLH
TRBV29-1 | once | SVGTSGRPGELF
TRBV6-5 | NA | ASSGRGDGSYEQY
TRBV30 | NA | AWSRVNRARTEAF
TRBV3-1/TRBV3-2 | few | ASSLSGETGELF
TRBV11-3 | NA | ASSRGTGEKLF
TRBV11-2 | NA | ASSQYTDTQY
TRBV21-1 | NA | ASSKGGQGVSPLH
TRBV7-3 | NA | ASSLTGREATEAF
TRBV19 | NA | ASSIPGSGNQPQH
TRBV7-2 | NA | ASLPSYSDTQY
TRBV5-6 | NA | ASSLKPGGDYEQY
TRBV6-5 | NA | ASSYSVRETEQF